These 25 T cell receptor beta chains came from one sample sequenced in a study of cytomegalovirus exposure and HLA in healthy donors. This PCR relied on a set of 60 Vbeta primers and 13 Jbeta primers. The repertoire was sequenced with immunoSEQ multiplex PCR; TCRdb's copy has only in-frame clones and lacks some. Its clone listing holds approximately 120,000 clones. Sequencing was done on a sample of PBMCs. The origin of the receptors is a man aged 25-45 years in good health and CMV-seronegative.

The rearrangement uses TRBV7-8 and TRBJ2-7; 11 nucleotides align to TRBD2. The CDR3 has 15 amino acids. The germline gives CDR1 SGHVS, CDR2 FQNEAQ. V was pared by 2 bases and J by 4 bases, with 4 bases of the junction left unmatched. The CDR3 protein is CASSLTSGSGYEQYF. The CDR3 DNA follows: TGTGCCAGCAGCTTAACTAGCGGGAGTGGGTACGAGCAGTACTTC.

The chain couples TRBV4-3 to TRBJ2-2, with 9 bases that match TRBD2. Unmatched junction bases numbered 4, after V lost 2 bases and J lost 3 bases. CDR3 size: 16 residues. The germline gives CDR1 LGHNA, CDR2 YSLEER. CDR3: CASSQIAGVDTGELFF. In DNA, the CDR3 is TGCGCCAGCAGCCAAATAGCGGGAGTCGACACCGGGGAGCTGTTTTTT.

This chain uses TRBV7-9 with TRBJ2-7; 8 bases are shared with TRBD1. The CDR3 loop spans 15 amino acids. V shed 1 base and J 3 bases; nucleotides not matched to a gene: 5. CDR1 is SEHNR, CDR2 FQNEAQ, per germline (reference sequence). CDR3 protein: CASSLGQGAFYEQYF. As DNA, the CDR3 is TGTGCCAGCAGCTTAGGCCAGGGGGCCTTCTACGAGCAGTACTTC.

The chain uses TRBV11-3 and TRBJ2-7; D possibly corresponds to TRBD2 (6 bases). The CDR3 spans 12 residues. V shed 5 bases and J shed 4 bases, with 9 bases lying between them. Per the germline V gene, CDR1 is SGHNT and CDR2 is YENEEA. CDR3 DNA sequence: TGTGCCAGCAGCGGGGGAGGATACGAGCAGTACTTC. Amino acids: CASSGGGYEQYF.

This rearrangement joins TRBV7-2 to TRBJ2-2, with 12 bases that match TRBD2. This CDR3 comprises 19 residues. Germline V gene sequence: CDR1 SGHTA, CDR2 FQGNSA. After removal of 4 bases from V and 8 bases from J, the junction contained 17 bases not matched to a gene. DNA of the CDR3: TGTGCCAGCAGCTCGGCCTACAGACTAGCGGGAGAGGGGTGGGGGGAGCTGTTTTTT. Translation: CASSSAYRLAGEGWGELFF.

This chain joins TRBV28 and TRBJ1-5; 7 bases line up with TRBD1. V dropped 3 bases and J dropped 5; count of bases not matched to a gene: 13. The CDR3 consists of 17 residues. Germline V gene data show CDR1 as MDHEN and CDR2 as SYDVKM. The CDR3, as DNA: TGTGCCAGCAGTTTTTTTAGTTGGGGGACAGTAGATCAGCCCCAGCATTTT. It encodes CASSFFSWGTVDQPQHF.

The J gene is TRBJ2-3, the V gene TRBV27, with a tentative D call TRBD2 (6 bases). Germline V gives CDR1 MNHEY, CDR2 SMNVEV (reference sequence). This CDR3 is 14 amino acids long. Deletions cut 5 bases from V and 6 bases from J, with 15 bases between. As DNA, the CDR3 is TGTGCCAGCAGTCCCCGGCGGGATCGGGATACGCAGTATTTT. It specifies CASSPRRDRDTQYF.

The V call is TRBV7-8, the J call TRBJ2-1; TRBD2 matches 13 bases. Trimming took 7 bases from V and 3 from J; bases not matched to a gene: 3. The CDR3 contains 15 residues. Germline CDR1 SGHVS, CDR2 FQNEAQ. The CDR3 bases are TGTGCCAGCAAAGGGACTAGCGGGATCTACAATGAGCAGTTCTTC. This translates into CASKGTSGIYNEQFF.

The genes are TRBV10-3 and TRBJ2-2; D not resolved. Germline CDR1 is ENHRY and CDR2 is SYGVKD. Trimming removed 10 bases at V and 0 bases at J, with 12 bases between. This CDR3 region has 14 residues. The CDR3 loop reads CATKSQTNTGELFF. The CDR3 DNA is TGTGCCACAAAATCACAGACGAACACCGGGGAGCTGTTTTTT.

The chain couples TRBV27 to TRBJ2-1; the D gene is possibly TRBD2 (5 bases). V shed 5 bases and J shed 8 bases, with 13 bases lying between them. CDR3 length equals 13 residues. The germline V gene has CDR1 MNHEY and CDR2 SMNVEV (reference sequence). CDR3 bases: TGTGCCAGCAGTCTCGGGGTGATGGATGAGCAGTTCTTC. It yields the protein CASSLGVMDEQFF.

CDR3 DNA: TGTGCCAGCAGTCTCATGGGGCAAGATACGCAGTATTTT. Protein product: CASSLMGQDTQYF. The rearrangement uses TRBV28 and TRBJ2-3; a weak D match, TRBD1 (5 bases). The CDR3 runs 13 residues. The germline V gene encodes CDR1 MDHEN and CDR2 SYDVKM. V was cut by 5 bases and J by 5 bases, with 11 bases left in between.

V gene TRBV28 combines with J gene TRBJ2-3; 8 bases are shared with TRBD2. Per germline, CDR1 MDHEN and CDR2 SYDVKM. This CDR3 has 18 residues. The junction had 22 bases not matched to a gene; V was cut back by 4 bases and J by 10 bases. The CDR3 DNA follows: TGTGCCAGCAGTTCCCGTAGGGCGGGAGGCCCCGCGGCGCTCGCGCAGTATTTT. Residues: CASSSRRAGGPAALAQYF.

V usage is TRBV7-2 and J usage is TRBJ1-5; D is unresolved. Trimming took off 3 bases at V and 5 bases at J, with 5 bases between the two ends. Germline V gene lookup returns CDR1 SGHTA and CDR2 FQGNSA. This CDR3 has 12 residues. CDR3 nucleotides: TGTGCCAGCAGCTTGAGGGATCAGCCCCAGCATTTT. Its translation is CASSLRDQPQHF.

V is TRBV25-1 and J is TRBJ2-3; D possibly corresponds to TRBD2 (5 bases). Germline V gives CDR1 MGHDK, CDR2 SYGVNS. The CDR3 contains 12 residues. The V and J ends lost 4 bases and 6 bases respectively, with 8 bases between them. CDR3 sequence reads: CASSAPGDTQYF. The CDR3 nucleotides are TGTGCCAGCAGTGCGCCGGGGGATACGCAGTATTTT. The entire variable domain, with the rest obtained from reference TRBV25-1 and TRBJ2-3, is as follows: EADIYQTPRYLVIGTGKKITLECSQTMGHDKMYWYQQDPGMELHLIHYSYGVNSTEKGDLSSESTVSRIRTEHFPLTLESARPSHTSQYLCASSAPGDTQYFGPGTRLTVL.

About this clone: This sample also contains other DNA sequences that code for the same CDR3. V gene TRBV5-1 combines with J gene TRBJ2-7, with a tentative D call TRBD2 (6 bases). This CDR3 region has 15 residues. V was cut by 0 bases and J by 0 bases, with 10 bases left in between. Germline CDR1 and CDR2: SGHRS and YFSETQ. DNA of the CDR3: TGCGCCAGCAGCTTGGTTGGGGGGTCCTCCTACGAGCAGTACTTC. Its translation: CASSLVGGSSYEQYF. The whole variable domain, filled in from reference TRBV5-1 and TRBJ2-7, reads KAGVTQTPRYLIKTRGQQVTLSCSPISGHRSVSWYQQTPGQGLQFLFEYFSETQRNKGNFPGRFSGRQFSNSRSEMNVSTLELGDSALYLCASSLVGGSSYEQYFGPGTRLTVT.

V and J are TRBV19 and TRBJ1-3; D is unresolved. The CDR3 extends over 15 amino acids. V was cut by 1 base and J by 0 bases, with 7 bases left in between. Germline CDR1 and CDR2: LNHDA and SQIVND (reference sequence). The CDR3 DNA is TGTGCCAGTAGTATAGCCCACAGCTCTGGAAACACCATATATTTT. It translates to CASSIAHSSGNTIYF.

The gene calls are TRBV5-6 and TRBJ1-3; no clear D. The CDR3 is 14 amino acids. The V end was cut by 0 bases, the J end by 3 bases, with 7 bases between. Germline V gives CDR1 SGHDT, CDR2 YYEEEE. For the CDR3, the DNA is TGTGCCAGCAGCTTGGCGGGGATTGGAAACACCATATATTTT. This codes for CASSLAGIGNTIYF.

The chain carries TRBV11-1 and TRBJ2-3, with TRBD2 matching over 8 bases. In germline, CDR1 is SGHAT, CDR2 FQDESV (reference sequence). The CDR3 has 16 amino acids. V shed 3 bases and J 0 bases; nucleotides not matched to a gene: 5. The CDR3 spells CASSFRTSKSTDTQYF. Here the CDR3 DNA reads TGTGCCAGCAGCTTTCGGACTAGCAAGAGCACAGATACGCAGTATTTT.

The chain couples TRBV6-6 to TRBJ1-2; D gene ambiguous. Between the trimmed V and J ends, which lost 6 bases and 4 bases, there was a span of 15 bases. Germline CDR1 MNHNY, CDR2 SVGAGI (reference sequence). The length of the CDR3 is 14 residues. CDR3 region: CASRPISQIYGYTF. CDR3 coding DNA: TGTGCCAGCAGACCCATTTCACAGATCTATGGCTACACCTTC.

Frequency places this clone as medium-sized. This chain uses TRBV7-9 with TRBJ1-1; 7 positions agree with TRBD1. The CDR3 runs 15 residues. Germline CDR1 is SEHNR and CDR2 is FQNEAQ (reference sequence). With 5 bases clipped from V and 5 bases from J, the junction kept 11 bases outside the gene matches. The CDR3 region is CASSLAAVRGTEAFF. The CDR3 DNA reads as TGTGCCAGCAGCCTTGCCGCGGTCAGGGGGACTGAAGCTTTCTTT.

The genes are TRBV10-3 and TRBJ1-2; D is ambiguous. V lost 0 bases to trimming and J lost 8 bases, with 10 bases between them. The CDR3 has 13 residues. Germline loops: CDR1 ENHRY, CDR2 SYGVKD. CDR3 in DNA: TGTGCCATCAGTGAGTCCAGGTACGAAGGCTACACCTTC. Translated, it gives CAISESRYEGYTF.

The chain joins TRBV28 to TRBJ2-7; D is possibly TRBD1 (5 bases). V lost 5 bases, J lost 1 base, and 27 bases lay in between. This CDR3 contains 19 residues. Looked up from germline, CDR1 is MDHEN and CDR2 is SYDVKM. The CDR3 here is CASSLYGPYQGPRSYEQYF. The CDR3 bases are TGTGCCAGCAGTCTTTATGGCCCCTATCAGGGCCCGCGATCCTACGAGCAGTACTTC.

The chain carries TRBV28 and TRBJ2-3, with D maybe TRBD2 (5 bases). Trimming cost V 7 bases and J 3 bases, with 8 bases left between them. The CDR3 has 12 residues. Germline CDR1 and CDR2: MDHEN and SYDVKM. In nucleotides, the CDR3 is TGTGCCAGCAACCGACTAACAGATACGCAGTATTTT. It encodes CASNRLTDTQYF.

The chain joins TRBV5-1 to TRBJ1-2; D perhaps matches TRBD1 (6 bases). V lost 4 bases to trimming and J lost 3 bases, with 13 bases between them. Looked up from germline, CDR1 is SGHRS and CDR2 is YFSETQ. The CDR3 has 14 amino acids. The CDR3 bases are TGCGCCAGCAGCATACAGGGAGACGACTATGGCTACACCTTC. This codes for CASSIQGDDYGYTF.

This chain links TRBV14 with TRBJ2-7, with a tentative D call TRBD1 (6 bases). CDR1 is SGHDN, CDR2 FVKESK, per germline. V lost 6 bases and J 5 bases, leaving 17 bases between the germline ends. This CDR3 has 14 residues. CDR3 nucleotide sequence: TGTGCCAGCAGGATGACAGGAAGGGGAGACGAGCAGTACTTC. Its protein is CASRMTGRGDEQYF.